A single sample gave rise to the 16 T cell receptor beta chains below, sequenced in a study of OX40 agonist ivuxolimab in advanced cancers. The library was prepared using the immunoSEQ multiplex PCR assay. As stored in TCRdb, this immuneACCESS dataset retains in-frame rearrangements with V and J assigned. A fraction of the clones does not appear; measured against another copy, unresolved V genes explain less than half of the discrepancy, and the remainder lacks a known reason. This sample comprises about 48,000 clones, more than 80% of them detected only once. The ten largest clonotypes hold 0.95% to 1.5% of the sample. The specimen was CD4+ or CD8+ T cells sorted from blood, collected in a trial of the OX40 agonist ivuxolimab. The receptors stem from an adult with an advanced solid tumor such as melanoma, head and neck, liver or kidney cancer.

There are a few counts of this clone. J is TRBJ1-6 and V is TRBV6-6; 10 bases are shared with TRBD1. Germline CDR1 and CDR2: MNHNY and SVGAGI (reference sequence). The J segment lost 9 bases and the V segment lost 6 bases, leaving 11 bases of the junction unmatched. The CDR3 loop spans 16 amino acids. CDR3 sequence: CASRDRGLGGSSPLHF. CDR3 coding DNA: TGTGCCAGCAGAGACAGGGGGCTGGGGGGAAGTTCACCCCTCCACTTT.

This rearrangement joins TRBV12-5 to TRBJ2-5, with unresolved D. Germline CDR1 and CDR2: LGHNT and FRNRAP. The CDR3 length is 11 residues. V lost 2 bases to trimming and J lost 5 bases, with 3 bases between them. The CDR3 protein is CASGLKETQYF. CDR3 sequence (DNA): TGTGCTAGTGGTTTGAAGGAGACCCAGTACTTC.

CDR3: CASSQRGQGLSEQYF. The CDR3 DNA follows: TGTGCCAGCAGCCAGAGGGGACAGGGTTTATCCGAGCAGTACTTC. This chain uses TRBV11-1 with TRBJ2-7; 9 bases agree with TRBD1. This CDR3 has 15 amino acids. V shed 5 bases, J shed 6 bases, and the junction held 11 bases outside the gene matches. CDR1 is SGHAT, CDR2 FQDESV, per germline (reference sequence).

The table lists this clone with a count of one. V gene TRBV4-1 combines with J gene TRBJ2-7, with D possibly TRBD1 on 6 matching bases. The V end lost 4 bases, the J end lost 6 bases, and 25 bases lay between the germline ends. CDR3 length: 17 amino acids. From germline, CDR1 is MGHRA and CDR2 YSYEKL. The CDR3 loop reads CASSRQPSETGLGEQYF. DNA for the CDR3: TGCGCCAGCAGCCGCCAGCCCTCCGAGACAGGTTTAGGCGAGCAGTACTTC.

V is TRBV9 and J is TRBJ2-1; D may be TRBD1 or TRBD2 (5 bases each). Between the trimmed V and J ends, which lost 0 bases and 7 bases, there was a span of 23 bases. Germline lookup yields CDR1 SGDLS and CDR2 YYNGEE. The CDR3 extends over 18 amino acids. CDR3 in DNA: TGTGCCAGCAGCGTAGGGTTCCGATTGGGGGACGGCCGAAATGAGCAGTTCTTC. The encoded protein is CASSVGFRLGDGRNEQFF.

The chain couples TRBV9 to TRBJ2-4; a possible D gene is TRBD2 (6 bases). V gave up 3 bases and J gave up 6 bases, with 16 bases separating them. Germline V gene sequence: CDR1 SGDLS, CDR2 YYNGEE. This CDR3 has 15 amino acids. The CDR3 sequence is CASSDQGTRGNIQYF. CDR3 coding DNA: TGTGCCAGCAGCGACCAAGGGACTCGGGGAAACATTCAGTACTTC.

The chain recombines TRBV5-1 with TRBJ2-3; perhaps TRBD2 as D (6 bases). The CDR3 runs 16 residues. In germline, CDR1 is SGHRS, CDR2 YFSETQ. Trimming shortened V by 3 bases and J by 1 base, and 15 bases separated the two germline ends. The CDR3 sequence is CASSSSGGSGTDTQYF. CDR3 nucleotide sequence: TGCGCCAGCAGCTCCTCTGGGGGGTCTGGCACAGATACGCAGTATTTT.

V and J are TRBV2 and TRBJ2-1, with D maybe TRBD2 (5 bases). CDR3 length: 16 amino acids. V lost 4 bases to trimming and J lost 6 bases, with 19 bases between them. The germline CDR1 and CDR2 sequences are SNHLY and FYNNEI. The CDR3 DNA is TGTGCCAGCAGTGCCCCTAAGCTGCGAGCGGTCAATGAGCAGTTCTTC. Protein product: CASSAPKLRAVNEQFF.

This clone was observed a handful of times. The chain couples TRBV27 to TRBJ1-1, with D hard to call. The germline V gene has CDR1 MNHEY and CDR2 SMNVEV (reference sequence). Trimming took off 3 bases at V and 4 bases at J, with 12 bases between the two ends. The CDR3 covers 14 residues. The CDR3 bases are TGTGCCAGCAGTTTCGGTTCCGGGCGCACTGAAGCTTTCTTT. Amino acid sequence: CASSFGSGRTEAFF.

The rearrangement links TRBV7-2 to TRBJ2-5; D not certain. This CDR3 contains 15 residues. V was trimmed by 2 bases and J by 0 bases, leaving 10 bases between them. The germline V gene encodes CDR1 SGHTA and CDR2 FQGNSA. The DNA of the CDR3 is TGTGCCAGCAGCTTAATAGGATACAACCAAGAGACCCAGTACTTC. The encoded protein is CASSLIGYNQETQYF.

In its sample, this clone ranks as medium-sized (0.01 to 0.1%). The identical CDR3 is also encoded by other nucleotide sequences in the sample. V and J are TRBV5-1 and TRBJ2-2, with D unclear. From germline, CDR1 is SGHRS and CDR2 YFSETQ. The V end lost 3 bases, the J end lost 1 base, and 7 bases lay between the germline ends. This CDR3 is built from 14 residues. As DNA, the CDR3 is TGCGCCAGCAGCTCGGCCATGAACACCGGGGAGCTGTTTTTT. This translates into CASSSAMNTGELFF.

This sequence joins TRBV14 and TRBJ2-3; D is perhaps TRBD2 (5 bases). The germline V and J ends were trimmed by 6 bases and 0 bases, with 7 bases remaining between them. Germline CDR1 reads SGHDN; CDR2 reads FVKESK. This CDR3 region has 13 residues. CDR3 region: CASRKRSTDTQYF. The DNA for the CDR3 is TGTGCCAGCAGAAAGCGGAGCACAGATACGCAGTATTTT.

The gene calls are TRBV9 and TRBJ2-7; D unresolved. The CDR3 has 10 residues. Trimming shortened V by 6 bases and J by 0 bases, and 1 base separated the two germline ends. Germline loops: CDR1 SGDLS, CDR2 YYNGEE. For the CDR3, the DNA is TGTGCCAGCATCTCCTACGAGCAGTACTTC. Translated: CASISYEQYF. The variable domain in full, completed from reference TRBV9 and TRBJ2-7, reads DSGVTQTPKHLITATGQRVTLRCSPRSGDLSVYWYQQSLDQGLQFLIQYYNGEERAKGNILERFSAQQFPDLHSELNLSSLELGDSALYFCASISYEQYFGPGTRLTVT.

The rearrangement uses TRBV7-9 and TRBJ1-2, with a weak D call TRBD1 (5 bases). The CDR3 covers 14 residues. V lost 3 bases to trimming and J lost 6 bases, with 14 bases between them. Germline loops: CDR1 SEHNR, CDR2 FQNEAQ (reference sequence). CDR3 sequence reads: CASSLGRAVDGYTF. In DNA form, the CDR3 reads TGTGCCAGCAGCTTGGGCAGGGCTGTGGATGGCTACACCTTC.

J is TRBJ1-3 and V is TRBV5-1; possibly TRBD1 for D (5 bases). Germline CDR1 is SGHRS and CDR2 is YFSETQ. Trimming left V 4 bases short and J 8 bases short, with 16 bases between. CDR3 length: 14 residues. CDR3 protein: CASSTGPEKDTIYF. For the CDR3, the DNA is TGCGCCAGCAGCACGGGGCCGGAAAAAGACACCATATATTTT.

This sequence joins TRBV2 and TRBJ2-7; 7 nucleotides agree with TRBD1. CDR1 is SNHLY and CDR2 is FYNNEI in the germline V gene. The ends lost 6 bases at V and 2 bases at J; junction bases unmatched: 13. This CDR3 spans 16 amino acids. CDR3 DNA sequence: TGTGCCAGCAGGAATCAATACGGGACAGCGACCTACGAGCAGTACTTC. Protein sequence: CASRNQYGTATYEQYF. The variable domain in full, completed from reference TRBV2 and TRBJ2-7, reads EPEVTQTPSHQVTQMGQEVILRCVPISNHLYFYWYRQILGQKVEFLVSFYNNEISEKSEIFDDQFSVERPDGSNFTLKIRSTKLEDSAMYFCASRNQYGTATYEQYFGPGTRLTVT.